This is a list of T cell receptor beta chains from one sample in a study of tumor-infiltrating lymphocytes in localized non-small cell lung cancer. Here immunoSEQ multiplex PCR was the method, and the copy in TCRdb shows in-frame clones only, minus some. Of about 13,000 clones listed, around 65% were seen once; the top ten hold 9.4%. The specimen was lung tumor tissue. The source of these receptors is a human donor with non-small cell lung cancer. Each CDR3 is given with its conserved first and last residue. D genes are given only for firm matches. Only part of the rows carry a size: once, few, many, or a class if the clone is expanded.

J	size	D	V	DNA	CDR3
TRBJ1-5	medium-sized	NA	TRBV19	TGTGCCTCACGGGGGGTCAATCAGCCCCAGCATTTT	CASRGVNQPQHF
TRBJ1-1	few	NA	TRBV4-2	TGTGCCAGCAGCCAAGAGGGGAGCACTGAAGCTTTCTTT	CASSQEGSTEAFF
TRBJ1-2	few	NA	TRBV6-5	TGTGCCAGCAGCCACCGCCCGGACCACCTCTATGGCTACACCTTC	CASSHRPDHLYGYTF
TRBJ1-1	NA	NA	TRBV11-2	TGTGCCAGCAGCTTGGAAGTGGGGTACGCTGAAGCTTTCTTT	CASSLEVGYAEAFF
TRBJ2-1	NA	TRBD1	TRBV29-1	TGCAGCGTGGGAGGACAGGGGGCTGAAGGGGAGCAGTTCTTC	CSVGGQGAEGEQFF
TRBJ2-5	few	TRBD2	TRBV10-3	TGTGCCATCAGTGCGACTAGCTTTGTAGAGACCCAGTACTTC	CAISATSFVETQYF
TRBJ2-3	NA	NA	TRBV7-8	TGTGCCAGCAGCTTAGATCTTGGGGGAACTAGCACAGATACGCAGTATTTT	CASSLDLGGTSTDTQYF
TRBJ2-2	once	NA	TRBV4-1	TGCGCCAGCAGCCAAGAAATAGTCGGGGCGAACACCGGGGAGCTGTTTTTT	CASSQEIVGANTGELFF
TRBJ1-1	NA	TRBD1	TRBV10-3	TGTGCCATCAGTGCGGGACAGGGGATAGGGGCTGAAGCTTTCTTT	CAISAGQGIGAEAFF
TRBJ1-2	few	NA	TRBV7-9	TGTGCCAGCACGATCTTTTACTATGGCTACACCTTC	CASTIFYYGYTF
TRBJ1-4	NA	NA	TRBV2	TGTGCCAGCAGTTCCCCGGCTCGGGCTGAAAAACTGTTTTTT	CASSSPARAEKLFF
TRBJ1-1	NA	NA	TRBV19	TGTGCCAGTAGTACGAACAGGGTGGGAGGCACTGAAGCTTTCTTT	CASSTNRVGGTEAFF
TRBJ2-1	few	NA	TRBV19	TGTGCCAGTAGTAGCGACAATGAGCAGTTCTTC	CASSSDNEQFF
TRBJ2-2	NA	NA	TRBV18	TGTGCCAGCTCCATCACACGGGACACCGGGGAGCTGTTTTTT	CASSITRDTGELFF
TRBJ1-5	NA	NA	TRBV21-1	TGTGCCAGCAGCAAAGAGGGACACAGCAATCAGCCCCAGCATTTT	CASSKEGHSNQPQHF
TRBJ1-2	NA	NA	TRBV7-2	TGTGCCAGCAGCGATGCATATTCTGTTCTCCAGGGGGGCTACACCTTC	CASSDAYSVLQGGYTF
TRBJ2-7	NA	NA	TRBV6-1	TGTGCCAGCAGTGAACAGCTGCTGATCTACGAGCAGTACTTC	CASSEQLLIYEQYF
TRBJ1-1	NA	NA	TRBV9	TGTGCCAGCAGCGACATTCTGGGGAACACTGAAGCTTTCTTT	CASSDILGNTEAFF
TRBJ1-1	NA	TRBD1	TRBV10-3	TGTGCCATCAACACCGACAGGGGGATGACTGAAGCTTTCTTT	CAINTDRGMTEAFF
TRBJ2-1	NA	NA	TRBV6-5	TGTGCCAGCAGTTACACTGAAGGGCATGAGCAGTTCTTC	CASSYTEGHEQFF
TRBJ1-1	NA	NA	TRBV7-9	TGTGCCAGCAGCTTTTCAGTGAACACTGAAGCTTTCTTT	CASSFSVNTEAFF
TRBJ1-2	NA	NA	TRBV7-8	TGTGCCAGCAGCTTAATCGAGCTCGATGGCTACACCTTC	CASSLIELDGYTF
TRBJ2-7	few	NA	TRBV6-5	TGTGCCAGCAGTCCCCACCAGTCGTACGAGCAGTACTTC	CASSPHQSYEQYF
TRBJ1-2	NA	NA	TRBV19	TGTGCCAGTAGTGACTCATCTCTATCGGTTGGCGGCTACACCTTC	CASSDSSLSVGGYTF
TRBJ2-1	NA	TRBD1	TRBV5-4	TGTGCCAGCACCAAATTATCCGGGACAGAATCCTACAATGAGCAGTTCTTC	CASTKLSGTESYNEQFF
TRBJ2-1	NA	NA	TRBV2	TGTGCCAGCAGTGGGAATAGGGGAGTCCTATACAATGAGCAGTTCTTC	CASSGNRGVLYNEQFF
TRBJ1-4	NA	NA	TRBV19	TGTGCCAGTAGTATTGGCGGGATCATAGAAAAACTGTTTTTT	CASSIGGIIEKLFF
TRBJ1-1	NA	NA	TRBV27	TGTGCCAGCAGCCTAACGGGGGGGACTGAAGCTTTCTTT	CASSLTGGTEAFF
TRBJ2-1	NA	TRBD2	TRBV27	TGTGCCAGCAGTTTTTGGGCTAGCGGGATCTACAATGAGCAGTTCTTC	CASSFWASGIYNEQFF
TRBJ2-1	NA	TRBD2	TRBV7-2	TGTGCCAGCAGCTTCAGCCTAGCGGACAACAATGAGCAGTTCTTC	CASSFSLADNNEQFF
TRBJ2-7	NA	TRBD2	TRBV18	TGTGCCAGCTCACCACCGACTAGCGAGGACGAGCAGTACTTC	CASSPPTSEDEQYF
TRBJ2-3	few	NA	TRBV14	TGTGCCAGCAGCCAAGCTGGGTTTAGCACAGATACGCAGTATTTT	CASSQAGFSTDTQYF
TRBJ2-5	NA	NA	TRBV19	TGTGCCAGTAGTATCGCCAGTCAAGAGACCCAGTACTTC	CASSIASQETQYF